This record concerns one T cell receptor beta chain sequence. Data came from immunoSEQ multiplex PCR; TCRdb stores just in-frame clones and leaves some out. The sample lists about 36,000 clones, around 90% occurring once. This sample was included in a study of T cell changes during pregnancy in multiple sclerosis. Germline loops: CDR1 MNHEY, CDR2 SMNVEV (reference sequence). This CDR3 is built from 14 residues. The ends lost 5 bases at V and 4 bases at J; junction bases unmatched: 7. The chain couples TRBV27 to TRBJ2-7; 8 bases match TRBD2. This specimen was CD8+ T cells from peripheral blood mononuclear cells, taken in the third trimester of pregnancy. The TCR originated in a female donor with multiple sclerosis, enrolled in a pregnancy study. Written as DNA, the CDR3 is TGTGCCAGCAGTGTAGCGGGGCCGCTATACGAGCAGTACTTC. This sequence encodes CASSVAGPLYEQYF.